Below, 20 T cell receptor beta chains from the same sample are listed, as sequenced in a study of identical twins. Using its own MiXCR run on the 5' RACE reads, TCRdb lists one record per CDR3 protein. The table lists roughly 1,500,000 distinct CDR3 sequences, less than 35% of them singletons. What was sequenced was cord blood. These TCRs come from a newborn girl in good health.

There are a few counts of this clonotype. The chain links TRBV5-4 to TRBJ2-6, with unresolved D. CDR3 length: 16 residues. V lost 4 bases and J lost 7, with 18 bases in between. Germline assignment: CDR1 SGHNT and CDR2 YYREEE (reference sequence). The CDR3: CASSALQILGANVLTF. CDR3 nucleotides: TGTGCCAGCAGCGCCTTACAGATACTCGGAGCCAACGTCCTGACTTTC. Combining the CDR3 with reference TRBV5-4 and TRBJ2-6 gives the whole variable domain ETGVTQSPTHLIKTRGQQVTLRCSSQSGHNTVSWYQQALGQGPQFIFQYYREEENGRGNFPPRFSGLQFPNYSSELNVNALELDDSALYLCASSALQILGANVLTFGAGSRLTVL.

This clonotype was seen only a few times. V usage is TRBV6-8 and J usage is TRBJ2-1, with a possible D match to TRBD2 (7 bases). The germline V gene encodes CDR1 MNHGY and CDR2 SAAAGT. CDR3 length equals 19 residues. Trimming stripped 0 bases from V and 0 bases from J, with 18 bases between. The CDR3, as DNA: TGTGCCAGCAGTTACTCAAGGGGGGGGGACGAAAGCTCCTACAATGAGCAGTTCTTC. It yields the protein CASSYSRGGDESSYNEQFF.

CDR3 loop: CASSLAGGTGQPQHF. CDR3 DNA sequence: TGCGCCAGCAGCTTGGCAGGGGGCACTGGTCAGCCCCAGCATTTT. The chain couples TRBV5-1 to TRBJ1-5; 8 bases agree with TRBD1. The length of the CDR3 is 15 residues. After removal of 0 bases from V and 6 bases from J, the junction contained 5 bases not matched to a gene. Germline loops: CDR1 SGHRS, CDR2 YFSETQ.

This clonotype was counted many times. The genes are TRBV24-1 and TRBJ2-7; TRBD1 aligns across 8 bases. The CDR3 length is 16 residues. From germline, CDR1 is KGHDR and CDR2 SFDVKD. Losses at the gene ends were 3 bases for V and 2 bases for J; bases not matched to a gene: 8. The CDR3 loop is CATSDLRDRSTYEQYF. The CDR3 bases are TGTGCCACCAGTGATCTCCGGGACAGGTCCACCTACGAGCAGTACTTC.

The table lists this clonotype with a few counts. This rearrangement joins TRBV24-1 to TRBJ2-3; D gene unclear. The CDR3 consists of 19 residues. Germline CDR1 is KGHDR and CDR2 is SFDVKD. The germline V and J ends were trimmed by 3 bases and 0 bases, with 21 bases remaining between them. CDR3 nucleotide sequence: TGTGCCACCAGTGATCTCCCAGTAGCACTGACTTCTAGCACAGATACGCAGTATTTT. Its protein product is CATSDLPVALTSSTDTQYF.

This clonotype has a count of ten or more. The CDR3 bases are TGTGCCAGCTTATCCCCAACAGGCTTTTGGAATGGCTACACCTTC. Its protein is CASLSPTGFWNGYTF. The J gene is TRBJ1-2, the V gene TRBV6-2 or TRBV6-3; tentative D call: TRBD1 (5 bases). This CDR3 is 15 amino acids long. V was trimmed by 8 bases and J by 6 bases, leaving 22 bases between them. The germline CDR1 and CDR2 sequences are MNHEY and SVGEGT.

This clonotype showed up just a few times. V usage is TRBV9 and J usage is TRBJ2-4; TRBD1 matches 9 bases. The assigned J gene may be wrong: the sequence end matches TRBJ2-7 better. The CDR3 runs to 13 residues. Per germline, CDR1 SGDLS and CDR2 YYNGEE. The CDR3 reads CASSIATGGEQYF. The DNA for the CDR3 is TGTGCCAGCAGCATTGCGACAGGGGGCGAGCAGTACTTC.

This clonotype is a singleton in its sample. V gene TRBV7-9 combines with J gene TRBJ2-6; 7 bases align to TRBD1. After removal of 8 bases from V and 4 bases from J, the junction contained 11 bases not matched to a gene. The CDR3 is 16 residues long. Germline loops: CDR1 SEHNR, CDR2 FQNEAQ (reference sequence). The CDR3 coding sequence is TGTGCCAGCGAGAATTTGACAGGGACCGGGGCCAACGTCCTGACTTTC. Its translation is CASENLTGTGANVLTF.

This clonotype was detected only a few times. Written as DNA, the CDR3 is TGTGCCAGCAGCCGGACAGGGAGAGGCACAGATACGCAGTATTTT. Translating gives CASSRTGRGTDTQYF. The V call is TRBV28, the J call TRBJ2-3; 8 bases map to TRBD1. Germline CDR1 and CDR2: MDHEN and SYDVKM. The length of the CDR3 is 15 residues. Losses at the gene ends were 6 bases for V and 1 base for J; bases not matched to a gene: 6.

The CDR3 DNA sequence: TGTGCCAGCAGTTTAGTGGGGGCGGCGGCTGAAGCTTTCTTT. It encodes CASSLVGAAAEAFF. This sequence joins TRBV12-3 or TRBV12-4 and TRBJ1-1, with D possibly matching TRBD1 (6 bases). Deletions cut 1 base from V and 6 bases from J, with 12 bases between. There are 14 residues in the CDR3.

The sample holds a few counts of this clonotype. This chain uses TRBV4-1 with TRBJ2-5; maybe TRBD2 (5 bases). Trimming removed 1 base from V and 1 base from J, with 22 bases in between. CDR1 and CDR2 (germline): MGHRA, YSYEKL. CDR3 size: 19 residues. CDR3 residues: CASSQGTPGEFLLQETQYF. In DNA form, the CDR3 reads TGCGCCAGCAGCCAAGGTACCCCCGGGGAGTTCTTACTCCAAGAGACCCAGTACTTC.

This clonotype appeared a few times. Just one base apart from a much larger clone, this may be a read error. The chain uses TRBV5-4 and TRBJ2-3, with D possibly called TRBD1 or TRBD2 (5 bases each). With 2 bases removed from V and 2 bases from J, the gap between germline ends came to 9 bases. Germline loops: CDR1 SGHNT, CDR2 YYREEE (reference sequence). The CDR3 has 14 amino acids. The CDR3 loop reads CASSFRGNTDTQYF. Here the CDR3 DNA reads TGTGCCAGCAGCTTCCGGGGCAACACAGATACGCAGTATTTT.

About this clonotype: A read error is possible here, since a much larger clone lies one base away. CDR3: CSVDRRYYGYTF. The CDR3 DNA sequence: TGCAGCGTTGACCGGAGGTACTATGGCTACACCTTC. This chain uses TRBV29-1 with TRBJ1-2; D remains unclear. This CDR3 spans 12 amino acids. Trimming took off 3 bases at V and 3 bases at J, with 8 bases between the two ends. Germline V gene data show CDR1 as SQVTM and CDR2 as ANQGSEA.

This clonotype was detected only once. The J gene is TRBJ2-1, the V gene TRBV3-1; tentatively, D is TRBD2 (6 bases). CDR1 LGHDT and CDR2 YNNKEL come from the germline V gene (reference sequence). The ends were cut back, 2 bases at V and 8 bases at J, with 16 bases in the middle. The CDR3 contains 15 residues. The CDR3 region is CASSQNPGASDEQFF. In nucleotides, the CDR3 is TGTGCCAGCAGCCAAAACCCGGGAGCGAGCGATGAGCAGTTCTTC.

The chain uses TRBV5-1 and TRBJ1-3, with 7 positions matching TRBD1. Germline-derived CDR1 and CDR2 are SGHRS and YFSETQ. Unmatched junction bases numbered 10, after V lost 4 bases and J lost 0 bases. This CDR3 has 17 residues. DNA for the CDR3: TGCGCCAGCAGCCACACCGGGACAGCTAACTCTGGAAACACCATATATTTT. Protein sequence: CASSHTGTANSGNTIYF.

CDR3: CSASRTGGSGYTF. CDR3 nucleotide sequence: TGCAGTGCTAGCCGGACAGGGGGAAGTGGCTACACCTTC. The chain combines TRBV20-1 with TRBJ1-2; TRBD1 matches 10 bases. CDR3 length: 13 amino acids. Germline V gene lookup returns CDR1 DFQATT and CDR2 SNEGSKA (reference sequence). After removal of 3 bases from V and 7 bases from J, the junction contained 5 bases not matched to a gene.

This chain connects TRBV20-1 to TRBJ2-1; 16 bases map to TRBD2. CDR3 length: 16 residues. Germline V CDR1 and CDR2: DFQATT, SNEGSKA (reference sequence). V lost 6 bases, J lost 8 bases, and 10 bases stayed unmatched. CDR3 in DNA: TGCAGTGCAGAACCCGGGACTAGCGGGGGGGCCGATGAGCAGTTCTTC. This encodes CSAEPGTSGGADEQFF.

The rearrangement joins TRBV6-6 to TRBJ2-1; 8 bases are a match to TRBD2. Germline CDR1 reads MNHNY; CDR2 reads SVGAGI (reference sequence). V dropped 4 bases and J dropped 8; count of bases not matched to a gene: 10. There are 15 residues in the CDR3. The CDR3 sequence: CASSCSRGVRDEQFF. The CDR3 bases are TGTGCCAGCAGTTGCTCGCGGGGGGTTAGGGATGAGCAGTTCTTC.

In this sample, this clonotype turned up a few times. The chain combines TRBV20-1 with TRBJ2-1; D not resolved. The CDR3 extends over 10 amino acids. V was cut by 6 bases and J by 15 bases, with 15 bases left in between. CDR1 DFQATT and CDR2 SNEGSKA come from the germline V gene (reference sequence). The DNA for the CDR3 is TGCAGTGCACCTACAGTGCCTCGGTTCTTC. Its protein product is CSAPTVPRFF.

This clonotype has ten or more counts. This chain links TRBV29-1 with TRBJ2-1; 7 bases map to TRBD2. J was trimmed by 6 bases and V by 7 bases; bases with no gene match: 6. The CDR3 is 12 residues long. Looked up from germline, CDR1 is SQVTM and CDR2 is ANQGSEA. The CDR3 DNA reads TGCAGCGCGCCCGCTAGCGGCAATGAGCAGTTCTTC. This translates into CSAPASGNEQFF.